A single sample is the source of the 3 T cell receptor beta chains below, sequenced in a study of CD8+ T cells in alopecia areata. Investigators isolated RNA and reverse transcribed it into cDNA to act as the sequencing template. TCRdb keeps only in-frame clones here, not all; method: immunoSEQ multiplex PCR. The sample contains about 270,000 clones, none of them singletons. A sort of pooled cutaneous lymph node cells used CD4, CD8alpha, NKG2D, NKG2ACE and other stains. Sequenced: CD4+ T cells sorted from a lymph node. The receptors were gathered from a C3H/HeJ mouse with alopecia areata. The strain's MHC haplotype is H2-k.

This clone came up a few times. Gene names are mouse gene names. The read comes to an end 4 residues before the CDR3 does, leaving the germline J gene to fill in the end. This sequence joins TRBV5 and TRBJ2-4; 9 nucleotides match TRBD1. The CDR3 loop spans 14 amino acids. The V gene's germline CDR1 is LGHNA and CDR2 YNLKQL (reference sequence). CDR3 bases read: TGTGCCAGCAGCCAAGAGGGGACAGGGAAC. Translating it yields CASSQEGTGN. The full CDR3 is CASSQEGTGNTLYF.

This clone was seen only a few times. Gene names are mouse gene names. Read coverage stops 4 residues before the CDR3 terminus; the germline J gene supplies the remainder. Other DNA sequences within the sample encode an identical CDR3. J is TRBJ2-4 and V is TRBV31, with 10 bases lining up with TRBD2. The CDR3 length is 16 residues. The V segment lost 0 bases and the J segment 0 bases; nucleotides outside the gene matches: 3. Per germline, CDR1 GKSSPN and CDR2 SITVG. The CDR3 bases that were read are TGTGCCTGGAGTCTGGGACTGGGGACTAGTCAAAAC. Translated, it gives CAWSLGLGTSQN. The whole CDR3 is CAWSLGLGTSQNTLYF.

This clone turned up a few times. The listed genes are named as in mouse. The sequence runs out 4 residues before the end of the CDR3; the remainder is reconstructed from the germline J gene. Within the sample, other DNA sequences also encode this same CDR3. The chain links TRBV13-2 to TRBJ2-3; TRBD2 agrees at 7 bases. This CDR3 contains 15 residues. Germline V gene lookup returns CDR1 NNHNN and CDR2 SYGAGS (reference sequence). V dropped 3 bases and J dropped 0; count of bases not matched to a gene: 4. CDR3 residues: CASGGGGTSAETLYF. The part of the CDR3 DNA that was read is TGTGCCAGCGGTGGGGGGGGGACTAGTGCAGAA.